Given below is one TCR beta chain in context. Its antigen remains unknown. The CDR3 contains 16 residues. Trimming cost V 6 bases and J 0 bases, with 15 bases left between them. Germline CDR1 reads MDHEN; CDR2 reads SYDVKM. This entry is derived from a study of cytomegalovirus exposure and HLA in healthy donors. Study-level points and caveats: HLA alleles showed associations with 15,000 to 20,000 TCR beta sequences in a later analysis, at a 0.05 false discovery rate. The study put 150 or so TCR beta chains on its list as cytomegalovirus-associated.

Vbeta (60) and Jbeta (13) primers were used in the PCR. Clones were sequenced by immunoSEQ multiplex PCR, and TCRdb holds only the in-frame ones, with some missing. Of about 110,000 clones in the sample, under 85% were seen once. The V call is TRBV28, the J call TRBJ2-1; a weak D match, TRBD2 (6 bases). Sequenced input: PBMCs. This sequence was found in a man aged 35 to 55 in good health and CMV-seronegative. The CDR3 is CASRREGLSSYNEQFF. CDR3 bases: TGTGCCAGCAGAAGAGAGGGACTGAGCTCCTACAATGAGCAGTTCTTC.